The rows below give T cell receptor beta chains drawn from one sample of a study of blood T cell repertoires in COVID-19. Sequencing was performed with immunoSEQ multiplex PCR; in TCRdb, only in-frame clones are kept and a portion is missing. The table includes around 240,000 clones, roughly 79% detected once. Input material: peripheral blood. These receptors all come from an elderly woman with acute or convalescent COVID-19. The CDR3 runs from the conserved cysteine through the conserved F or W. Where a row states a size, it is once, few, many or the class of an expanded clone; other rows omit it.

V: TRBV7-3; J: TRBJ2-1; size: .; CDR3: CASSRGLAEYNEQFF
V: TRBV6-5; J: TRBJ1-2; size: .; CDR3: CASSYSTQGGGYTF
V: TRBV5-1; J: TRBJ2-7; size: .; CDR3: CASSDLAAHSYEQYF
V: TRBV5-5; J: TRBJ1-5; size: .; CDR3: CASSTLGRDQPQHF
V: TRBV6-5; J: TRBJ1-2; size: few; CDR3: CASSREGQGYGYTF
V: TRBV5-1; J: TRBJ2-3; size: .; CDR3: CASSLEGGLAGDTQYF
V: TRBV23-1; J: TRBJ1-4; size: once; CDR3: CASSHHRVSPRGNEKLFF
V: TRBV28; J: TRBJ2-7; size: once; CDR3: CASSSQGAASYEQYF
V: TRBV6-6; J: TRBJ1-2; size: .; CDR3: CASSSTGTGGLYGYTF
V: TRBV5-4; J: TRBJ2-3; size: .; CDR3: CASTPRGADTQYF
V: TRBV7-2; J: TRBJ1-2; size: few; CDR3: CASSLGRAYGYTF
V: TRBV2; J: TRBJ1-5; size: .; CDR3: CASSGGRNQPQHF
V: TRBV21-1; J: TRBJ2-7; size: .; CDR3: CASSKAGTAYEQYF
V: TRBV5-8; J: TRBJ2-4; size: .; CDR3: CASRDRNIQYF
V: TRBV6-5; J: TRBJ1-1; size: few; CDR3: CASSHRGRSTEAFF
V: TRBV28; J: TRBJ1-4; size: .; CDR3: CASMLPGREKLFF
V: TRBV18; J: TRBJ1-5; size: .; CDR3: CASSPRPRADQPQHF
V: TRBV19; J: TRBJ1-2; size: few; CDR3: CASSRTGGLTNYGYTF
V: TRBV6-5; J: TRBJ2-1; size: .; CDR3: CASRRGGSNNEQFF
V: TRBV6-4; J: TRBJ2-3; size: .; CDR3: CASSDESWGTQYF
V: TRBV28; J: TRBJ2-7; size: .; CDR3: CASSTLLAGGIHF
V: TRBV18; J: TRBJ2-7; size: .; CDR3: CASSLSQTGTGPYEQYF
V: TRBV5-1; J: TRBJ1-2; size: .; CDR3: CASSLSGGGGYTF
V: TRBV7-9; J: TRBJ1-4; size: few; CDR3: CASERGTGNEKLFF
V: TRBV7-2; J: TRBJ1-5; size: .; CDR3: CASSLTRVNQPQHF
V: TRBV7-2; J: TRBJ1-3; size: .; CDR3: CASSSRQGNTIYF
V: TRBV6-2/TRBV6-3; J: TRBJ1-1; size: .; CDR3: CASSYSILGRSEAFF
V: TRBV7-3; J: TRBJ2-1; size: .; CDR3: CASSLTSRSEQFF
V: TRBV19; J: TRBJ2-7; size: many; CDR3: CASSIRGTYEQYF
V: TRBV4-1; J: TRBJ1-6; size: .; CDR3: CASSHPGRGNNSPLHF
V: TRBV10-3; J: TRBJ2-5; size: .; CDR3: CAIKIGAAKGETQYF
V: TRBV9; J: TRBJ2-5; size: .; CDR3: CASSVGVSTGTGGRQETQYF
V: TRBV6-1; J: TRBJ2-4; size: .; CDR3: CASSEMGGSSGNIQYF
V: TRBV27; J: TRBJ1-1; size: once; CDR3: CASSSLGAGAKAFF
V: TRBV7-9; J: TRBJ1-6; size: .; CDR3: CASSFRTGENSPLHF
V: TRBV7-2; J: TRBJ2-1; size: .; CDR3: CASKIGGVGGSSYNEQFF
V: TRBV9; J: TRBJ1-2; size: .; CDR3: CASRRGAIDYGYTF
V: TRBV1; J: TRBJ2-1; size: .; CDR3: CTSCGRLAGRNEQFF
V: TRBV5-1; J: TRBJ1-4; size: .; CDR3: CASSSDSLNEKLFF
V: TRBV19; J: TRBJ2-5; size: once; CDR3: CASSRTSQETQYF
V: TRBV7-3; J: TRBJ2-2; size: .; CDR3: CASSLSWHGELFF
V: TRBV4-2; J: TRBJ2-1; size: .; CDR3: CASSQATSGRYGEQFF
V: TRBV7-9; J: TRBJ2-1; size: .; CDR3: CASTGPGSGLRRNEQFF
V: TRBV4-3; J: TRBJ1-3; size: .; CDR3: CASSHSNSGNTIYF
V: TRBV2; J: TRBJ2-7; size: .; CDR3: CASIPQGAASYEQYF
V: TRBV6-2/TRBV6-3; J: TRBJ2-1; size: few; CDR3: CASSYHSHSNEQFF
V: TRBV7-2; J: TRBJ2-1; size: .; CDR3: CASTGTNEQFF
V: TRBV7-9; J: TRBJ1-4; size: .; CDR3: CASSLGVSNEKLFF
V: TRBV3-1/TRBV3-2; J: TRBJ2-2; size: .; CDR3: CASSRDRGPSGELFF
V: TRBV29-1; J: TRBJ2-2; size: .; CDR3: CSVRDRNTGELFF
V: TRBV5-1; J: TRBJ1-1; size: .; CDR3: CASSFGQGGTEAFF
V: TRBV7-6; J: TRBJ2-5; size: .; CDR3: CASSLARTNQETQYF
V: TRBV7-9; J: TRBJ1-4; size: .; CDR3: CASSFPTGGSEKLFF
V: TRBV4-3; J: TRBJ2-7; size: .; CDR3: CASSQGNSGSYEQYF
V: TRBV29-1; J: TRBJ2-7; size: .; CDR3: CSVLGRTEEQYF
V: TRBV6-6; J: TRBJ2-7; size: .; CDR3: CASRPGGPSYEQYF
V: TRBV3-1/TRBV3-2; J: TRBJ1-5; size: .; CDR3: CASSQRASNQPQHF